The TCR beta chain under discussion was sequenced for a study of cytomegalovirus exposure and HLA in healthy donors. The CDR3 length is 12 residues. Trimming left V 0 bases short and J 7 bases short, with 7 bases between. Germline-derived CDR1 and CDR2 are SGHRS and YFSETQ. Primers for the PCR totalled 60 Vbeta and 13 Jbeta. Authors' analysis steps: A later analysis tallied roughly 77 million unique TCR beta chains, some 10 million of them shared. TCRdb keeps only in-frame clones here, not all; method: immunoSEQ multiplex PCR. That table furnishes V, J and clone size, whereas the DNA furnished D and trimming. The data show some 110,000 clones, and the top ten clones hold approximately 0.93%. Study-wide findings and caveats: Later analysis identified 17,000 or so TCR beta sequences associated with HLA alleles, using a false discovery rate threshold of 0.05.

On this clone itself: As yet, its antigen is unknown.

The chain is built from TRBV5-1 and TRBJ1-1; no reliable D call. Material: PBMCs. The receptor was derived from a man between 18 and 29 years old in good health and CMV-seronegative. The CDR3 reads CASSLDGLEAFF. In DNA form, the CDR3 reads TGCGCCAGCAGCTTGGATGGCCTTGAAGCTTTCTTT.